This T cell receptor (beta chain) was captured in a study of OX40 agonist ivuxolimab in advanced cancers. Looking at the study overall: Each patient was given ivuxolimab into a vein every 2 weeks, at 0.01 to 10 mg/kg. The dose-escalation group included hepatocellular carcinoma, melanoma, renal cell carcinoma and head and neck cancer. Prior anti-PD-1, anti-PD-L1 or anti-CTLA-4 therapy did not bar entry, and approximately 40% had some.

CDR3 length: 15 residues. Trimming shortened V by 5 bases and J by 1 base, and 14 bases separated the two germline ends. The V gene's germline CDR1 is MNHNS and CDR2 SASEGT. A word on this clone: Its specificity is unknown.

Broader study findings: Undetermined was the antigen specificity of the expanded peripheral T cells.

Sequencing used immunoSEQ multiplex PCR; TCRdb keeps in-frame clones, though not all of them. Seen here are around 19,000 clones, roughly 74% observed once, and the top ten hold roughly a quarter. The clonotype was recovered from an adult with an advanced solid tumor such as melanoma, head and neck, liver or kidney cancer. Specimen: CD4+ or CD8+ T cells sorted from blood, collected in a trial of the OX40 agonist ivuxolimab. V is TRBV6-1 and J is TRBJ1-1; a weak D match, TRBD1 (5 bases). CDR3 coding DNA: TGTGCCAGCAGTAGAACAGGCTCCGGGAACACTGAAGCTTTCTTT. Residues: CASSRTGSGNTEAFF.